This TCR beta chain was sequenced in a study of CD8+ T cells in alopecia areata. Once RNA had been extracted, it was reverse transcribed into cDNA to act as the sequencing template. Produced via immunoSEQ multiplex PCR; TCRdb's table is partial and in-frame only. The sample shows 110,000 or so clones, less than 70% of them seen only once. As to treatment: oral pan-JAK inhibitor, 5-10 mg twice daily. CDR1 and CDR2 (germline): MNHEY, SVGAGI. The V gene lost 6 bases and the J gene lost 2 bases, with 5 bases spanning the gap. There are 13 residues in the CDR3. The chain joins TRBV6-5 to TRBJ2-6; D is unresolved. Specimen: CD4+ T cells sorted from blood, collected at week 24, from a patient treated with tofacitinib. The TCR was taken from a human donor with alopecia areata. DNA of the CDR3: TGTGCCAGCAGGGACCCTGGGGCCAACGTCCTGACTTTC. Translation: CASRDPGANVLTF.